The 8 T cell receptor beta chains below were found in one sample sequenced in a study of T cells in women clearing cervical HPV infection. Sequencing was performed with immunoSEQ multiplex PCR; in TCRdb, only in-frame clones are kept and a portion is missing. The sample includes tens of thousands of clones. Sequencing was done on a sample of blood buffy coat. Receptor source: a woman between 18 and 69 years old with a cervical HPV16 infection that either progressed to CIN3+ or cleared (not recorded which).

This clone is called medium-sized (0.01 to 0.1%) based on its frequency. CDR3 bases read: TGTGCCAGCTCACCAACTAAACACGAG. It translates to CASSPTKHE. The CDR3 as a whole reads CASSPTKHEQYF. The genes are TRBV18 and TRBJ2-7; no clear D gene. The read finishes 3 residues shy of the CDR3 end, and the germline J gene is used to complete it. This CDR3 is 12 amino acids long. CDR1 is KGHSH and CDR2 is LQKENI in the germline V gene. V lost 2 bases to trimming and J lost 5 bases, with 7 bases between them.

A remark on this clone: The read terminates 3 residues before the CDR3 end, so the remaining end is supplied by the germline J gene. The genes are TRBV2 and TRBJ1-5, with D uncertain. Looked up from germline, CDR1 is SNHLY and CDR2 is FYNNEI. There are 15 residues in the CDR3. V was shortened by 4 bases and J by 0 bases, with 10 bases between the two germline ends. CDR3 residues: CASSGSGYSNQPQHF. CDR3 bases read: TGTGCCAGCAGTGGGTCAGGTTATAGCAATCAGCCC.

This chain's CDR3 is CASSLVANEQYF. CDR3 bases read: TGTGCCAGCAGCTTGGTCGCTAACGAG. V and J are TRBV5-4 and TRBJ2-7, with no clear D. From the germline J gene comes the end of the CDR3, since the read stops 3 residues before it. This CDR3 comprises 12 residues. Germline V gene data show CDR1 as SGHNT and CDR2 as YYREEE (reference sequence). The V end was cut by 0 bases, the J end by 5 bases, with 6 bases between.

The CDR3 protein is CSANRDRQYEQYF. CDR3 DNA, as far as it was read: TGCAGTGCTAACCGGGACAGGCAATACGAG. V gene TRBV20-1 combines with J gene TRBJ2-7, with TRBD1 identical over 8 bases. Read data end 3 residues before the CDR3 end; the end is taken from the germline J gene. V gave up 4 bases and J gave up 4 bases; unmatched junction bases: 6. Germline CDR1 is DFQATT and CDR2 is SNEGSKA (reference sequence). The CDR3 consists of 13 residues.

On this clone: The read falls 3 residues short of the CDR3 end, and the missing part is taken from the germline J gene. This chain joins TRBV4-2 and TRBJ2-7; D remains ambiguous. Per the germline V gene, CDR1 is LGHNA and CDR2 is YNFKEQ. The V end lost 1 base, the J end lost 4 bases, and 14 bases lay between the germline ends. CDR3 length: 15 residues. CDR3 sequence reads: CASSQGALLPYEQYF. The CDR3 DNA, read in part, is TGTGCCAGCAGCCAAGGTGCCTTACTCCCTTACGAG.

Worth noting for this clone: The DNA ends 3 residues before the CDR3 does, and the rest of the CDR3 is filled in from the germline J gene. V gene TRBV20-1 combines with J gene TRBJ2-1; D is unclear. The germline V and J ends were trimmed by 0 bases and 3 bases, with 9 bases remaining between them. Germline assignment: CDR1 DFQATT and CDR2 SNEGSKA (reference sequence). The CDR3 runs 14 residues. The sequenced CDR3 bases are TGCAGTGCTAGAGATTGGCGGAACTACAATGAG. Its protein is CSARDWRNYNE. The entire CDR3 is CSARDWRNYNEQFF.

With respect to this clone: With the read ending 3 residues before the CDR3 end, the germline J gene is used to fill in that end. The V and J genes are TRBV29-1 and TRBJ1-6; possibly TRBD1 for D (6 bases). V was clipped by 1 base and J by 2 bases, with 9 bases between them. The CDR3 is made up of 15 amino acids. Germline V gene lookup returns CDR1 SQVTM and CDR2 ANQGSEA. The sequenced part of the CDR3 DNA is TGCAGCGTTGAAGGAAGGGGGACCTATAATTCACCC. Its translation is CSVEGRGTYNSP. The whole CDR3 sequence reads CSVEGRGTYNSPLHF. The variable domain in full, completed from reference TRBV29-1 and TRBJ1-6, reads SAVISQKPSRDICQRGTSLTIQCQVDSQVTMMFWYRQQPGQSLTLIATANQGSEATYESGFVIDKFPISRPNLTFSTLTVSNMSPEDSSIYLCSVEGRGTYNSPLHFGNGTRLTVT.

This CDR3 reads CASSLVGQTYGYTF. The DNA read from the CDR3 is TGCGCCAGCAGCTTGGTGGGACAGACGTATGGC. The V gene is TRBV5-1, the J gene TRBJ1-2; 7 bases align to TRBD1. The read comes to an end 3 residues before the CDR3 does, leaving the germline J gene to fill in the end. The CDR3 has 14 residues. The junction had 4 bases not matched to a gene; V was cut back by 0 bases and J by 5 bases. CDR1 is SGHRS and CDR2 is YFSETQ in the germline V gene.